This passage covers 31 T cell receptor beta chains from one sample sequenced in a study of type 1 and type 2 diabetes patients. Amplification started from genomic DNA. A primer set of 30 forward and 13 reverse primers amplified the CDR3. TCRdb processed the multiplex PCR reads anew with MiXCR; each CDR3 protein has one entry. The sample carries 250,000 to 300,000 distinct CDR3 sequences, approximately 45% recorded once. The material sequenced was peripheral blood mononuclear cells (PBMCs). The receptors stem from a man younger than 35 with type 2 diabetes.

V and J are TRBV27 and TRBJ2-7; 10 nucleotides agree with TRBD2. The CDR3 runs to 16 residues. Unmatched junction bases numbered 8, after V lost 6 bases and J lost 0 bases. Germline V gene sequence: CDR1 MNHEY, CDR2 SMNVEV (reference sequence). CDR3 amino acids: CASSLFSGGSSYEQYF. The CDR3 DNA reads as TGTGCCAGCAGCCTATTTAGCGGGGGGAGCTCCTACGAGCAGTACTTC.

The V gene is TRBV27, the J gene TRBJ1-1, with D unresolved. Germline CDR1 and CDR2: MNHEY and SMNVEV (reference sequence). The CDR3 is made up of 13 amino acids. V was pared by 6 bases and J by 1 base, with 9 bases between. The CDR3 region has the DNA TGTGCCAGCAGCTACTCCTCGAACACTGAAGCTTTCTTT. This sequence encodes CASSYSSNTEAFF.

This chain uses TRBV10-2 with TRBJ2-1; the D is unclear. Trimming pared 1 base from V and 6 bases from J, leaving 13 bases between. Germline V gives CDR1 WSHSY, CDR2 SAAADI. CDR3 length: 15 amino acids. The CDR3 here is CASSEWLNTCNEQFF. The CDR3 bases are TGCGCCAGCAGTGAGTGGCTGAATACCTGCAATGAGCAGTTCTTC.

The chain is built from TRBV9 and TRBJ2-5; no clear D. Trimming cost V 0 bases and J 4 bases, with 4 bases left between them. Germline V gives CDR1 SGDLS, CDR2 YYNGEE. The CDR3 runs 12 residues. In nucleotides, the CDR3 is TGTGCCAGCAGCGTAGATGCAGAGACCCAGTACTTC. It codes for CASSVDAETQYF.

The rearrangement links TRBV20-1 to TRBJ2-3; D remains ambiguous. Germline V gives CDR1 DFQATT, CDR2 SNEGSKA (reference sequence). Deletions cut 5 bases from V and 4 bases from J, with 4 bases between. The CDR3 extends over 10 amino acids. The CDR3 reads CSAGSDTQYF. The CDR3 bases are TGCAGTGCTGGCTCAGATACGCAGTATTTT.

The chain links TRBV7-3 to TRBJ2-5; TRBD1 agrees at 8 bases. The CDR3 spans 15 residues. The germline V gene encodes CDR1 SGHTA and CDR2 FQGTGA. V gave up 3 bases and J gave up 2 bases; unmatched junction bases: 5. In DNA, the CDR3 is TGTGCCAGCAGCTTTACCGGACAGGGTCAAGAGACCCAGTACTTC. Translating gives CASSFTGQGQETQYF.

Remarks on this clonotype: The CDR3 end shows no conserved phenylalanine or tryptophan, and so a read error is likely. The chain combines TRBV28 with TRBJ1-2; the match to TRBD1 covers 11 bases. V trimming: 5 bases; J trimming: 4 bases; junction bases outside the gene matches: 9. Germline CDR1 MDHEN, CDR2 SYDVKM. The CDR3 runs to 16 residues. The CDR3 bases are TGTGCCAGCAGTGATAGCGGGACAGGGGGAAGCTATGGCTACACCCTC. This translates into CASSDSGTGGSYGYTL.

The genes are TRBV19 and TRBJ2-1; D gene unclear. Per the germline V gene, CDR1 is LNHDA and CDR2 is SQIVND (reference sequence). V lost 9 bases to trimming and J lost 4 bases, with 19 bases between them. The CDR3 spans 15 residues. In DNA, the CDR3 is TGTGCCAGCAGCTTACAGTCGGGTCAGTACAATGAGCAGTTCTTC. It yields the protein CASSLQSGQYNEQFF.

In DNA, the CDR3 is TGTGCCAGCAGTAAGCAAGGGGCGGCTGAGGAGACCCAGTACTTC. Protein product: CASSKQGAAEETQYF. This rearrangement joins TRBV11-2 to TRBJ2-5, with D possibly being TRBD1 (5 bases). The CDR3 runs 15 residues. Germline V gives CDR1 SGHAT, CDR2 FQNNGV. Trimming pared 6 bases from V and 5 bases from J, leaving 19 bases between.

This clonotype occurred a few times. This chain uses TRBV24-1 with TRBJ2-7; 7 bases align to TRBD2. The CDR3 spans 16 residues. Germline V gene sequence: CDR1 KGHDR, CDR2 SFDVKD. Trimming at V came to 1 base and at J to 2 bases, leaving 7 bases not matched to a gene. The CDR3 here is CATSDLRASGPYEQYF. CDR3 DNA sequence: TGTGCCACCAGTGATTTACGAGCTAGCGGTCCCTACGAGCAGTACTTC.

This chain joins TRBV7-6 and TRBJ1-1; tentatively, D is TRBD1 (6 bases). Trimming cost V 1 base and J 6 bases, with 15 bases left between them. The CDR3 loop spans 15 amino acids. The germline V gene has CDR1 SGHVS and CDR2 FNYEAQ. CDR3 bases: TGTGCCAGCAGCTTAGGCCCCACTCCAGGGGCTGAAGCTTTCTTT. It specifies CASSLGPTPGAEAFF.

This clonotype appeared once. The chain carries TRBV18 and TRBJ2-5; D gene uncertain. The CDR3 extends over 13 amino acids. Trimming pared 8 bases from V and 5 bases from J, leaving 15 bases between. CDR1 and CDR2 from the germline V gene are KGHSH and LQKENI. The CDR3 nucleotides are TGTGCCAGCCAAGCCAGCCCGAGCGAGACCCAGTACTTC. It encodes CASQASPSETQYF.

CDR3 coding DNA: TGTGCCAGTAGTATAGCCTCAGGGGACATACAGACCCAGTACTTC. Encoded protein: CASSIASGDIQTQYF. This chain uses TRBV19 with TRBJ2-7; possibly TRBD1 for D (6 bases). The end of the DNA fits TRBJ2-5 better, so the J call may be wrong. Germline CDR1 is LNHDA and CDR2 is SQIVND (reference sequence). This CDR3 contains 15 residues.

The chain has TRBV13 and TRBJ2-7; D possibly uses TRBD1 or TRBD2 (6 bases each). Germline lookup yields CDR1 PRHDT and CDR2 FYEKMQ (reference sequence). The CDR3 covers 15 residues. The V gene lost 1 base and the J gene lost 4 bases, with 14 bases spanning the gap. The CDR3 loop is CASSLDRGRRYEQYF. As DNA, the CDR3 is TGTGCCAGCAGCTTAGACCGGGGGCGACGGTACGAGCAGTACTTC.

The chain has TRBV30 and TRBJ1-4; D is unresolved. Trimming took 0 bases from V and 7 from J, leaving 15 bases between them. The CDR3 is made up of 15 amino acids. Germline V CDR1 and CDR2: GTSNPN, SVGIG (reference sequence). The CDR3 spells CAWSVRWGGSEKLFF. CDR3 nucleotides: TGTGCCTGGAGTGTACGTTGGGGAGGCAGTGAAAAACTGTTTTTT.

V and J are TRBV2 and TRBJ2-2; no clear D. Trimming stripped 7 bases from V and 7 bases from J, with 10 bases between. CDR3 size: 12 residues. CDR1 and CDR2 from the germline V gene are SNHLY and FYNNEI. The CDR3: CASIMEDGELFF. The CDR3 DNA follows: TGTGCCAGCATAATGGAAGACGGGGAGCTGTTTTTT.

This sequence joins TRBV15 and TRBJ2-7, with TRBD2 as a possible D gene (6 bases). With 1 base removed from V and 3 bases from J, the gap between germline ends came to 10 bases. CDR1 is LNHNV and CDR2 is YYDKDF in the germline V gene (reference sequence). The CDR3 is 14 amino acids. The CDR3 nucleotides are TGTGCCACCAGCAGAGGTGGAGGGAGCTACGAGCAGTACTTC. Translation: CATSRGGGSYEQYF.

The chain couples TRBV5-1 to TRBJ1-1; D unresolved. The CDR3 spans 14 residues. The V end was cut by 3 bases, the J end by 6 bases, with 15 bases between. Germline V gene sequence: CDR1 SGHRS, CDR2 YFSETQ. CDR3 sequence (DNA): TGCGCCAGCAGCTCACGGACGGCAAACGCTGAAGCTTTCTTT. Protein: CASSSRTANAEAFF.

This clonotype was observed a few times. Here the CDR3 DNA reads TGTGCCAGCAGCGTAGGGGGGTCGGCTAATGAAAAACTGTTTTTT. Protein product: CASSVGGSANEKLFF. The chain is built from TRBV9 and TRBJ1-4, with D possibly being TRBD1 (5 bases). The CDR3 is 15 residues long. V shed 0 bases and J shed 3 bases, with 9 bases lying between them. Germline values: CDR1 SGDLS, CDR2 YYNGEE.

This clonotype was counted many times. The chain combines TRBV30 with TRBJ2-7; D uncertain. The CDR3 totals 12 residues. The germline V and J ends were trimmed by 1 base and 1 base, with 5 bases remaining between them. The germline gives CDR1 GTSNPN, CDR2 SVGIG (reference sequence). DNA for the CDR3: TGTGCCTGGAGTGGGCAATCCTACGAGCAGTACTTC. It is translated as CAWSGQSYEQYF.

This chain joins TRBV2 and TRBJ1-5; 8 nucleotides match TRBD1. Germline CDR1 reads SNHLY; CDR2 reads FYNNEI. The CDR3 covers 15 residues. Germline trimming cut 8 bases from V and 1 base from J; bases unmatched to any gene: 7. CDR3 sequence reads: CASWPGDRSNQPQHF. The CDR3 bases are TGTGCCAGCTGGCCGGGGGACAGGAGCAATCAGCCCCAGCATTTT. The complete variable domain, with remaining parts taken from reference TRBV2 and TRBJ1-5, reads EPEVTQTPSHQVTQMGQEVILRCVPISNHLYFYWYRQILGQKVEFLVSFYNNEISEKSEIFDDQFSVERPDGSNFTLKIRSTKLEDSAMYFCASWPGDRSNQPQHFGDGTRLSIL.

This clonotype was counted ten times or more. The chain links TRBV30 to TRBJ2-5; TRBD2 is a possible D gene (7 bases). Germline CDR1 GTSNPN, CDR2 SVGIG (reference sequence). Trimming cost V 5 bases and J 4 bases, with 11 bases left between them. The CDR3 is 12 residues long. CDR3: CAWGRGTETQYF. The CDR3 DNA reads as TGTGCCTGGGGGAGGGGGACAGAGACCCAGTACTTC.

The CDR3 DNA reads TGTGCCAGCAGTCCCGGGACATCCGGATATGGTGAAGCTTTCTTT. Its translation is CASSPGTSGYGEAFF. The V and J genes are TRBV28 and TRBJ1-1; perhaps TRBD1 as D (6 bases). Trimming shortened V by 5 bases and J by 7 bases, and 20 bases separated the two germline ends. The germline CDR1 and CDR2 sequences are MDHEN and SYDVKM. This CDR3 has 15 amino acids.

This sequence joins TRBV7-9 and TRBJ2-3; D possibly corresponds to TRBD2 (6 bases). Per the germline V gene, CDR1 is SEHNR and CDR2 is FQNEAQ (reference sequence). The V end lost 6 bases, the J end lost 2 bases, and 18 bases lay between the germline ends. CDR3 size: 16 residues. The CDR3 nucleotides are TGTGCCAGCAGTTTCCGGTCGGGGGAAACCACAGATACGCAGTATTTT. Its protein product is CASSFRSGETTDTQYF.

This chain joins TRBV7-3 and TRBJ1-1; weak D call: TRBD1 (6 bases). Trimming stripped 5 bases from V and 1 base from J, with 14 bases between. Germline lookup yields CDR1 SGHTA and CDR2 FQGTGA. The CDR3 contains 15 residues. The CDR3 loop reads CASSGGGAKNTEAFF. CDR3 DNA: TGTGCCAGCAGCGGAGGGGGGGCGAAGAACACTGAAGCTTTCTTT.

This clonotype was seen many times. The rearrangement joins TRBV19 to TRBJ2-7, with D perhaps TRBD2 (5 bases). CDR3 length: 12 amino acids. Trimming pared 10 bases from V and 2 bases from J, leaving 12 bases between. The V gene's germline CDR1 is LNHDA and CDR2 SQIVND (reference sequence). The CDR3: CATRDYTYEQYF. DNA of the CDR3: TGTGCCACCCGGGATTATACCTACGAGCAGTACTTC.

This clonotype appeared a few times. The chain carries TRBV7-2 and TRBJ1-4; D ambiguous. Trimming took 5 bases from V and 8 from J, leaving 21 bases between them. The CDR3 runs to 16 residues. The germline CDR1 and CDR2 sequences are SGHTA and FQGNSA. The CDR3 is CASSARIAESGEKLFF. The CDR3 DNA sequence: TGTGCCAGCAGCGCAAGAATTGCGGAATCGGGCGAAAAACTGTTTTTT.

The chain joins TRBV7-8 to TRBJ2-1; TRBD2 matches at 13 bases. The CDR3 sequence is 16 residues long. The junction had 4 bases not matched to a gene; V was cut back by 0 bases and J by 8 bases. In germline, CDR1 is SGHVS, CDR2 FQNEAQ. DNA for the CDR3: TGTGCCAGCAGCTTAGCTTATGGACTAGCGGGGGATGAGCAGTTCTTC. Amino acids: CASSLAYGLAGDEQFF.

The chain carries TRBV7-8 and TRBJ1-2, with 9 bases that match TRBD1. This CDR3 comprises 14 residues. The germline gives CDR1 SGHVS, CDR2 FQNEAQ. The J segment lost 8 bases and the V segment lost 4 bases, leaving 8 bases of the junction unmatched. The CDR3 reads CASSSGQGLWGYTF. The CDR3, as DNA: TGTGCCAGCAGCTCAGGACAGGGGTTGTGGGGCTACACCTTC. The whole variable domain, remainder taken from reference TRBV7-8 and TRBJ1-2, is GAGVSQSPRYKVAKRGQDVALRCDPISGHVSLFWYQQALGQGPEFLTYFQNEAQLDKSGLPSDRFFAERPEGSVSTLKIQRTQQEDSAVYLCASSSGQGLWGYTFGSGTRLTVV.

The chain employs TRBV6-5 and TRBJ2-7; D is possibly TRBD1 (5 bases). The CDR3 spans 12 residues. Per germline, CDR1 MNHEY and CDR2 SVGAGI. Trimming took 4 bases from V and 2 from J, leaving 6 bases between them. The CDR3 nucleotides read TGTGCCAGCAGTTTACAGGCCTACGAGCAGTACTTC. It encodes CASSLQAYEQYF.

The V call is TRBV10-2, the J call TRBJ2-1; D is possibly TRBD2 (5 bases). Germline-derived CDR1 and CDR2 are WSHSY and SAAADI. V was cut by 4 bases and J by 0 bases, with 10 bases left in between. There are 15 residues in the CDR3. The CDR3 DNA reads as TGCGCCAGCAGTGGACTACCGAGCTCCTACAATGAGCAGTTCTTC. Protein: CASSGLPSSYNEQFF.